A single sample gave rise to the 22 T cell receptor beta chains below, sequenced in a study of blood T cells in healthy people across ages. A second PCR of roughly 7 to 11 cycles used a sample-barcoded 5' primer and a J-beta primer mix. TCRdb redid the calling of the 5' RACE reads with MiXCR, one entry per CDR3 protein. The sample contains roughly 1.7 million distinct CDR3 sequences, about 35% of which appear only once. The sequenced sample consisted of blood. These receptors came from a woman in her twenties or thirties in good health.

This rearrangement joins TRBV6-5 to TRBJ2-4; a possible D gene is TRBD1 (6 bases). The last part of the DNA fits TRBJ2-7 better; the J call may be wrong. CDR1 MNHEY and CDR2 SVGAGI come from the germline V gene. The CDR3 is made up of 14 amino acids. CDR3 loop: CASSKHRDTYEQYF. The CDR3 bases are TGTGCCAGCAGTAAACACAGGGATACCTACGAGCAGTACTTC.

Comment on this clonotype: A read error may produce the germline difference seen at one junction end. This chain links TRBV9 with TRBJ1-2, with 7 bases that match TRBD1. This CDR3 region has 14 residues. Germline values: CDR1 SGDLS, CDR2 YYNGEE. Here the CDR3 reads CASSGGTVKYGYTF. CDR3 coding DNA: TGCGCCAGCAGCGGCGGGACAGTTAAATATGGCTACACCTTC.

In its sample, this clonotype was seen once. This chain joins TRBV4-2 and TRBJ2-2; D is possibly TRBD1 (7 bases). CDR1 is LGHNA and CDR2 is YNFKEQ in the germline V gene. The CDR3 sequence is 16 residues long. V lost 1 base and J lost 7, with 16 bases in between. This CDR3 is CASSQGGQGGHGELFF. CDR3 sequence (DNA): TGTGCCAGCAGCCAAGGGGGGCAGGGGGGTCACGGGGAGCTGTTTTTT.

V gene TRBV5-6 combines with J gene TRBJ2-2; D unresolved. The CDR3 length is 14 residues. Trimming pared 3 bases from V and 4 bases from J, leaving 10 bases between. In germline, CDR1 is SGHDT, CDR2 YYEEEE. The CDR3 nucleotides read TGTGCCAGCAGCTCTCAGTCCATCACCGGGGAGCTGTTTTTT. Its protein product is CASSSQSITGELFF.

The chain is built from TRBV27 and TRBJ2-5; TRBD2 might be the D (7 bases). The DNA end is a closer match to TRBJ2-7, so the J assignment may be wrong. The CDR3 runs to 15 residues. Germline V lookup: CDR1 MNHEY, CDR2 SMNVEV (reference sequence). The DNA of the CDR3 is TGTGCCAGCAGTCCCACGGGGACGGGGGGCCTCGAGCAGTACTTC. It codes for CASSPTGTGGLEQYF.

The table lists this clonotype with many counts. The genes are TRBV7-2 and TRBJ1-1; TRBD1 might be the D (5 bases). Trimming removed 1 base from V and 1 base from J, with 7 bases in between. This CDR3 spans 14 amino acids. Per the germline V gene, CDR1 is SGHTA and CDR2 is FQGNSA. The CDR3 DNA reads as TGTGCCAGCAGCTTAGGGGGGTGGAACACTGAAGCTTTCTTT. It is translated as CASSLGGWNTEAFF.

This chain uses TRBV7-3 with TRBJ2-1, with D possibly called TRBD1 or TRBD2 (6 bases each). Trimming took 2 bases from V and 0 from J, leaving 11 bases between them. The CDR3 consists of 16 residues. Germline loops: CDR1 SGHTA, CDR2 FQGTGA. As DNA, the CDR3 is TGTGCCAGCAGCTTAGGGGGGCATGCCTCCTACAATGAGCAGTTCTTC. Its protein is CASSLGGHASYNEQFF.

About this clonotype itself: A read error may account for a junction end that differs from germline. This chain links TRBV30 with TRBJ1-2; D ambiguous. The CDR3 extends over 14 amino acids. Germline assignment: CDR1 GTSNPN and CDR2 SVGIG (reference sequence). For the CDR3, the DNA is TGCGCCCGGAAGGAGGGCTATGGGTCTGATGGCTACACCTTC. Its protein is CARKEGYGSDGYTF.

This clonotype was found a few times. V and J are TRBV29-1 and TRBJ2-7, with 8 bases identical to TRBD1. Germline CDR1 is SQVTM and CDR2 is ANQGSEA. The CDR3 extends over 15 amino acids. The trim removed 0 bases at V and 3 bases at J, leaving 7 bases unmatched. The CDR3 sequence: CSVEDAQGEVYEQYF. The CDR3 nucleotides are TGCAGCGTTGAAGATGCACAGGGGGAGGTCTACGAGCAGTACTTC.

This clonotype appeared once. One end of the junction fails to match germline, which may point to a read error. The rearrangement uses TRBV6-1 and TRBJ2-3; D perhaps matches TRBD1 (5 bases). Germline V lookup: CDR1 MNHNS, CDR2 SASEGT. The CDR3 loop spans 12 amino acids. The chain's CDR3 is CATSLDTGTQYF. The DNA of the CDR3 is TGTGCCACCAGTTTAGATACAGGTACGCAGTATTTT.

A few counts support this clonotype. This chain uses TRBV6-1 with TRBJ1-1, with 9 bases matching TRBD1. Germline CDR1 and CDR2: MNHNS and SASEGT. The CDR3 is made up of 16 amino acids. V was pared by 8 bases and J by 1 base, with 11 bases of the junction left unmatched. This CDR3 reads CASYDRGVGRNTEAFF. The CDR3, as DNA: TGTGCCAGCTACGACAGGGGGGTTGGACGGAACACTGAAGCTTTCTTT.

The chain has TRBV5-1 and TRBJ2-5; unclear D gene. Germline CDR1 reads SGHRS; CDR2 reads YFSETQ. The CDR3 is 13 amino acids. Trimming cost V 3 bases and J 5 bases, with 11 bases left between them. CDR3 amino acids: CASSWSRRETQYF. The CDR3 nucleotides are TGCGCCAGCAGCTGGAGTCGAAGGGAGACCCAGTACTTC.

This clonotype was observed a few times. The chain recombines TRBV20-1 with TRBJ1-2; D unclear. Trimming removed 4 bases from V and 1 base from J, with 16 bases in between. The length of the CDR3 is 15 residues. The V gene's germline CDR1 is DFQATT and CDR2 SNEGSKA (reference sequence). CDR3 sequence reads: CSATLEEAINYGYTF. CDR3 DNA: TGCAGTGCTACCTTGGAAGAAGCAATTAACTATGGCTACACCTTC.

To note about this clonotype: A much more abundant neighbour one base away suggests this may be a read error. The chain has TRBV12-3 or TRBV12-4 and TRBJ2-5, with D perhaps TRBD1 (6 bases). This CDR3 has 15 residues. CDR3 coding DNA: TGTGCCAACAGTCCCCAGCGAGGGGGATGGGAGACCCAGTACTTC. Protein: CANSPQRGGWETQYF.

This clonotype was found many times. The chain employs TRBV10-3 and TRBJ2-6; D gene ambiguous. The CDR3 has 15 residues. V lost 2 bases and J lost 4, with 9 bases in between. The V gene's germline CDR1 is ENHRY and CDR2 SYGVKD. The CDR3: CAISEPTSGANVLTF. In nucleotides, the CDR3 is TGTGCCATCAGTGAGCCCACCAGCGGGGCCAACGTCCTGACTTTC.

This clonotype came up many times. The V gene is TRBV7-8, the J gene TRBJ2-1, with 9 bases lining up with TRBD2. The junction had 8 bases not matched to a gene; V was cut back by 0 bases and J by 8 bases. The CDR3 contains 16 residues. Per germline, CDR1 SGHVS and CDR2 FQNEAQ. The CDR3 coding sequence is TGTGCCAGCAGCTTAGCGGGGCGGGAGGGTGTCTATGAGCAGTTCTTC. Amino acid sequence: CASSLAGREGVYEQFF. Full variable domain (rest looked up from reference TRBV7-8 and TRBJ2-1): GAGVSQSPRYKVAKRGQDVALRCDPISGHVSLFWYQQALGQGPEFLTYFQNEAQLDKSGLPSDRFFAERPEGSVSTLKIQRTQQEDSAVYLCASSLAGREGVYEQFFGPGTRLTVL.

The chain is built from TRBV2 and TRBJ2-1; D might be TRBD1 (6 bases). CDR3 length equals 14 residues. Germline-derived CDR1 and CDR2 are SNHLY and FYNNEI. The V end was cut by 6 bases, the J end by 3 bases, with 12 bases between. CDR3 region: CASRGRTVYNEQFF. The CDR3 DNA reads TGTGCCAGCAGGGGAAGGACAGTCTACAATGAGCAGTTCTTC.

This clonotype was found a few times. This chain's CDR3 is CASSGTLLGGYTF. In DNA form, the CDR3 reads TGTGCCAGCAGTGGTACATTGCTTGGTGGCTACACCTTC. The chain links TRBV6-1 to TRBJ1-2; D ambiguous. This CDR3 spans 13 amino acids. Germline CDR1 and CDR2: MNHNS and SASEGT. Trimming cost V 4 bases and J 7 bases, with 13 bases left between them.

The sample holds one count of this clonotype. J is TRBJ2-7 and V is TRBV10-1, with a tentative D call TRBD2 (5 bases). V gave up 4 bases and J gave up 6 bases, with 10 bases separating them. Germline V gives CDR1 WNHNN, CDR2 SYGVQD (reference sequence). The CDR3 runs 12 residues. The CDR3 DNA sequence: TGCGCCAGCAGTGCTGGAGGTTGCGAGCAGTACTTC. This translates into CASSAGGCEQYF.

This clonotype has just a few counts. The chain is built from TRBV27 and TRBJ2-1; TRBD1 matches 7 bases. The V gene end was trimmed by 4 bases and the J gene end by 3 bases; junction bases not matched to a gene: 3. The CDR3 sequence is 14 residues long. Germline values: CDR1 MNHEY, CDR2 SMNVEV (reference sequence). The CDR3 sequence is CASSSTGSYNEQFF. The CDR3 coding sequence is TGTGCCAGCAGTTCGACAGGGAGCTACAATGAGCAGTTCTTC.

The CDR3 DNA is TGTGCCAGCAGTTACCACACTAGCGGGAGCAGAAACAATGAGCAGTTCTTC. Protein product: CASSYHTSGSRNNEQFF. The V gene is TRBV6-2 or TRBV6-3, the J gene TRBJ2-1; 11 positions match TRBD2. V shed 2 bases and J 5 bases; nucleotides not matched to a gene: 8. The CDR3 runs 17 residues. CDR1 is MNHEY, CDR2 SVGEGT, per germline.

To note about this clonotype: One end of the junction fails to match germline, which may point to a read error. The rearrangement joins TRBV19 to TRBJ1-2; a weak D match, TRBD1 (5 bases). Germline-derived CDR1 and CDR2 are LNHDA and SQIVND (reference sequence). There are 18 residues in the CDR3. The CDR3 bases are TGTGCCGGTAGTATAGGTTTGAAAAACCGGGACTCAAATACGGGCTACACCTTC. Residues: CAGSIGLKNRDSNTGYTF.